Listed here are 11 T cell receptor beta chains from one sample, sequenced in a study of blood T cell repertoires in COVID-19. Sequencing was performed with immunoSEQ multiplex PCR; in TCRdb, only in-frame clones are kept and a portion is missing. This sample yields roughly 32,000 clones, of which almost 90% are seen a single time; over 25% belongs to the top ten. Sequencing was done on a sample of peripheral blood. These receptors were collected from a human donor in a cohort sampled during active COVID-19.

The sample holds a few counts of this clone. This rearrangement joins TRBV4-1 to TRBJ1-1, with 10 bases aligning to TRBD1. V shed 0 bases and J 1 base; nucleotides not matched to a gene: 5. The CDR3 spans 17 residues. In germline, CDR1 is MGHRA, CDR2 YSYEKL. CDR3 amino acids: CASSQDRQGAQNTEAFF. For the CDR3, the DNA is TGCGCCAGCAGCCAAGATCGACAGGGGGCGCAGAACACTGAAGCTTTCTTT.

The table lists this clone with a few counts. The V gene is TRBV30, the J gene TRBJ1-5, with D hard to call. There are 13 residues in the CDR3. The germline CDR1 and CDR2 sequences are GTSNPN and SVGIG (reference sequence). V was shortened by 1 base and J by 5 bases, with 9 bases between the two germline ends. The CDR3, as DNA: TGTGCCTGGAGTGCAAGAATAGATCAGCCCCAGCATTTT. This translates into CAWSARIDQPQHF.

The V and J genes are TRBV5-1 and TRBJ1-2; the D is unclear. Trimming cost V 0 bases and J 0 bases, with 6 bases left between them. In germline, CDR1 is SGHRS, CDR2 YFSETQ. The CDR3 spans 14 residues. The CDR3 nucleotides read TGCGCCAGCAGCTTGGTATCAGCTAACTATGGCTACACCTTC. Protein product: CASSLVSANYGYTF.

This chain links TRBV27 with TRBJ2-7, with TRBD2 matching 7 bases. This CDR3 region has 17 residues. V shed 2 bases and J 0 bases; nucleotides not matched to a gene: 10. The V gene's germline CDR1 is MNHEY and CDR2 SMNVEV (reference sequence). The CDR3 DNA is TGTGCCAGCAGTTTAGTTCGGGGGGTCGGAACCTCCTACGAGCAGTACTTC. It translates to CASSLVRGVGTSYEQYF.

The chain links TRBV11-2 to TRBJ2-7, with 8 bases aligning to TRBD2. This CDR3 has 15 residues. After removal of 1 base from V and 4 bases from J, the junction contained 6 bases not matched to a gene. In germline, CDR1 is SGHAT, CDR2 FQNNGV. The DNA for the CDR3 is TGTGCCAGCAGCTTAGTGGACGGGGGGGGGTACGAGCAGTACTTC. Protein: CASSLVDGGGYEQYF.

V usage is TRBV6-5 and J usage is TRBJ2-5; 9 bases line up with TRBD2. In germline, CDR1 is MNHEY, CDR2 SVGAGI. CDR3 length: 15 amino acids. V lost 8 bases and J lost 7; bases outside the gene matches: 14. The CDR3: CASAPTSLAGSTQYF. For the CDR3, the DNA is TGTGCCAGCGCCCCCACCTCGCTAGCGGGGTCGACCCAGTACTTC.

The chain couples TRBV6-1 to TRBJ2-1, with a weak D call TRBD1 (7 bases). V lost 1 base, J lost 12 bases, and 19 bases lay in between. CDR1 and CDR2 (germline): MNHNS, SASEGT. CDR3 size: 15 residues. CDR3 sequence reads: CASSEVGRQGLGQFF. For the CDR3, the DNA is TGTGCCAGCAGTGAAGTAGGGAGACAGGGACTGGGGCAGTTCTTC.

The rearrangement uses TRBV30 and TRBJ1-1; TRBD1 agrees at 8 bases. CDR1 and CDR2 from the germline V gene are GTSNPN and SVGIG (reference sequence). The CDR3 loop spans 13 amino acids. V gave up 0 bases and J gave up 7 bases; unmatched junction bases: 4. In DNA form, the CDR3 reads TGTGCCTGGAGTGTACAGGGGGTAGGTGAAGCTTTCTTT. Translating gives CAWSVQGVGEAFF. Based on the CDR3 plus reference TRBV30 and TRBJ1-1, the full variable domain is SQTIHQWPATLVQPVGSPLSLECTVEGTSNPNLYWYRQAAGRGLQLLFYSVGIGQISSEVPQNLSASRPQDRQFILSSKKLLLSDSGFYLCAWSVQGVGEAFFGQGTRLTVV.

The chain uses TRBV19 and TRBJ2-5, with D tentatively TRBD1 (6 bases). From germline, CDR1 is LNHDA and CDR2 SQIVND (reference sequence). V dropped 10 bases and J dropped 4 bases, with 19 bases sitting between them. The CDR3 extends over 14 amino acids. The CDR3 protein is CAIPGHRVGETQYF. The CDR3 region has the DNA TGTGCCATCCCGGGCCACAGGGTTGGAGAGACCCAGTACTTC. The full variable domain, its missing parts supplied by reference TRBV19 and TRBJ2-5, is DGGITQSPKYLFRKEGQNVTLSCEQNLNHDAMYWYRQDPGQGLRLIYYSQIVNDFQKGDIAEGYSVSREKKESFPLTVTSAQKNPTAFYLCAIPGHRVGETQYFGPGTRLLVL.

The rearrangement links TRBV10-3 to TRBJ1-2, with D unresolved. The germline V gene encodes CDR1 ENHRY and CDR2 SYGVKD. V lost 11 bases and J lost 0, with 10 bases in between. CDR3 size: 12 residues. DNA for the CDR3: TGTGCCTTATTCTCTCCTAACTATGGCTACACCTTC. Protein product: CALFSPNYGYTF.

V and J are TRBV3-1 (or the pseudogene TRBV3-2) and TRBJ2-7, with D maybe TRBD1 (6 bases). V lost 1 base and J 3 bases, leaving 13 bases between the germline ends. This CDR3 is built from 15 residues. CDR1 is LGHDT, CDR2 YNNKEL, per germline (reference sequence). The CDR3 sequence is CASSQGVGGFYEQYF. CDR3 coding DNA: TGTGCCAGCAGCCAAGGGGTAGGGGGATTCTACGAGCAGTACTTC.